Listed below are T cell receptor beta chains from one sample, sequenced in a study of STAT3 mutations in large granular lymphocyte leukemia. TCRdb's table, derived via immunoSEQ multiplex PCR, lists solely in-frame clones and lacks some. The table records about 42,000 clones, 80% to 90% of them present only once. Sequencing input: PBMCs. These receptors were collected from a human donor with T large granular lymphocyte leukemia. Some clones in this sample may be carry-over from other donors' samples. CDR3s include the opening cysteine and the closing phenylalanine or tryptophan. The order of the fields is D gene, clone size, CDR3 length, J gene, V gene, CDR3 protein, CDR3 DNA. The D gene is left open where the match is weak. Size is stated for part of the rows, as once, few or many counts, or as a class when the clone is expanded.

>-|few|14|TRBJ1-4|TRBV28
CASTSLTVNEKLFF
TGTGCCAGCACCTCCTTGACAGTGAATGAAAAACTGTTTTTT
>-|-|12|TRBJ2-7|TRBV7-9
CASSLGLSEQYF
TGTGCCAGCAGCTTAGGTTTGTCGGAACAGTACTTC
>-|-|17|TRBJ2-3|TRBV28
CASSLPYRVGSTDTQYF
TGTGCCAGCAGTTTACCCTACCGGGTGGGAAGCACAGATACGCAGTATTTT
>-|-|14|TRBJ1-2|TRBV4-3
CASSQGRPNYGYTF
TGCGCCAGCAGCCAAGGCCGACCTAACTATGGCTACACCTTC
>-|-|16|TRBJ1-5|TRBV19
CASSDSAGARNQPQHF
TGTGCCAGTAGTGATTCGGCAGGGGCACGCAATCAGCCCCAGCATTTT
>-|-|15|TRBJ2-2|TRBV7-8
CASRAGRQNTGELFF
TGTGCCAGCAGGGCGGGACGGCAGAACACCGGGGAGCTGTTTTTT
>TRBD1|-|14|TRBJ1-3|TRBV7-9
CASSLVGTVNTIYF
TGTGCCAGCAGCTTAGTGGGGACAGTGAACACCATATATTTT
>TRBD1|-|15|TRBJ2-3|TRBV5-1
CASSISGGPTDTQYF
TGCGCCAGCAGCATTTCAGGGGGCCCAACAGATACGCAGTATTTT
>TRBD1|-|16|TRBJ2-5|TRBV2
CASSESIRDRGETQYF
TGTGCCAGCAGTGAAAGTATCCGCGACAGGGGGGAGACCCAGTACTTC
>TRBD1|-|12|TRBJ1-4|TRBV2
CASSEGTERIVF
TGTGCCAGCAGCGAAGGGACAGAAAGGATTGTTTTT
>-|-|14|TRBJ2-6|TRBV28
CASSPPPGANVLTF
TGTGCCAGCAGTCCCCCTCCTGGGGCCAACGTCCTGACTTTC
>-|few|16|TRBJ2-5|TRBV7-9
CASSLALQAFQETQYF
TGTGCCAGCAGCTTAGCGCTGCAGGCCTTCCAAGAGACCCAGTACTTC
>-|-|16|TRBJ2-5|TRBV5-1
CASSLSSSGVQETQYF
TGCGCCAGCAGTTTATCTAGTAGTGGTGTCCAAGAGACCCAGTACTTC
>-|-|12|TRBJ1-1|TRBV7-9
CASSREYTEAFF
TGTGCCAGCAGCAGGGAATACACTGAAGCTTTCTTT
>-|once|16|TRBJ1-5|TRBV23-1
CASSLQAGPSNQPQHF
TGCGCCAGCAGTCTCCAGGCAGGACCCAGCAATCAGCCCCAGCATTTT
>-|-|13|TRBJ1-3|TRBV5-1
CASMEGSGNTIYF
TGCGCCAGCATGGAGGGGTCTGGAAACACCATATATTTT
>-|-|15|TRBJ2-3|TRBV14
CASSPRARAPDTQYF
TGTGCCAGCAGCCCCCGGGCCAGAGCCCCAGATACGCAGTATTTT
>-|-|16|TRBJ2-2|TRBV2
CASSETGLRGTGELFF
TGTGCCAGCAGTGAAACAGGACTCAGAGGGACCGGGGAGCTGTTTTTT
>-|-|13|TRBJ1-3|TRBV6-5
CASSPPVENTIYF
TGTGCCAGCAGCCCGCCTGTGGAGAACACCATATATTTT
>-|-|13|TRBJ1-5|TRBV27
CASSYDSNQPQHF
TGTGCCAGCAGTTACGACAGCAATCAGCCCCAGCATTTT
>-|-|15|TRBJ1-5|TRBV28
CASSPSHGGNQPQHF
TGTGCCAGCAGTCCTTCCCACGGGGGCAATCAGCCCCAGCATTTT
>-|-|12|TRBJ2-7|TRBV10-3
CATGGVTSEQYF
TGTGCCACAGGGGGGGTTACGAGCGAGCAGTACTTC
>-|-|11|TRBJ1-2|TRBV20-1
CSAGTTYGYTF
TGCAGTGCCGGTACTACCTATGGCTACACCTTC
>-|once|12|TRBJ1-2|TRBV7-2
CASSLYSGGYTF
TGTGCCAGCAGCTTATACTCAGGGGGCTACACCTTC
>-|-|16|TRBJ2-1|TRBV9
CASSVATWGAYNEQFF
TGTGCCAGCAGCGTAGCTACGTGGGGGGCCTACAATGAGCAGTTCTTC
>TRBD1|-|15|TRBJ2-5|TRBV9
CASSVDEGAGETQYF
TGTGCCAGCAGCGTAGACGAGGGGGCAGGCGAGACCCAGTACTTC
>-|-|13|TRBJ1-2|TRBV5-1
CASSLVTGDGYTF
TGCGCCAGCAGCTTGGTGACAGGAGATGGCTACACCTTC
>-|-|15|TRBJ1-2|TRBV19
CASSLDGPANYGYTF
TGTGCCAGTAGCCTGGACGGGCCGGCTAACTATGGCTACACCTTC
>-|-|11|TRBJ2-1|TRBV25-1
CASSPLDEQFF
TGTGCCAGCAGCCCACTCGATGAGCAGTTCTTC
>-|-|13|TRBJ1-5|TRBV5-6
CASSLLGNQPQHF
TGTGCCAGCAGCCTACTTGGCAATCAGCCCCAGCATTTT
>TRBD1|few|14|TRBJ1-1|TRBV2
CASTDDRGLTEAFF
TGTGCCAGCACCGACGACAGGGGCTTAACTGAAGCTTTCTTT
>-|once|14|TRBJ2-3|TRBV19
CASSKAGRTDTQYF
TGTGCCAGTAGTAAGGCTGGGAGAACAGATACGCAGTATTTT
>TRBD1|-|13|TRBJ1-1|TRBV30
CAWRRQGNTEAFF
TGTGCCTGGAGGAGACAGGGGAACACTGAAGCTTTCTTT
>TRBD2|-|17|TRBJ2-3|TRBV5-1
CASSLWGLAGGPDTQYF
TGCGCCAGCAGCTTGTGGGGCCTAGCGGGGGGGCCAGATACGCAGTATTTT
>-|-|13|TRBJ1-2|TRBV6-6
CASRSRGRDGYTF
TGTGCCAGCAGATCCCGTGGGCGGGATGGCTACACCTTC
>-|-|14|TRBJ1-1|TRBV18
CASSPRDTTTEAFF
TGTGCCAGCTCACCACGGGACACGACCACTGAAGCTTTCTTT
>-|-|20|TRBJ1-1|TRBV18
CASSPNSWVVGSVQNTEAFF
TGTGCCAGCTCACCAAATTCGTGGGTTGTTGGCTCTGTCCAGAACACTGAAGCTTTCTTT
>-|-|15|TRBJ2-5|TRBV5-4
CASSQAERRQETQYF
TGTGCCAGCAGCCAGGCAGAGAGGCGGCAAGAGACCCAGTACTTC
>-|-|15|TRBJ1-6|TRBV5-6
CASSPGDLYNSPLHF
TGTGCCAGCAGCCCCGGAGACCTCTATAATTCACCCCTCCACTTT
>-|-|14|TRBJ2-5|TRBV27
CASIRSGVKETQYF
TGTGCCAGCATCCGGTCCGGGGTTAAAGAGACCCAGTACTTC
>TRBD1|few|16|TRBJ2-5|TRBV18
CASSPGRDRGIETQYF
TGTGCCAGCTCACCCGGCCGGGACAGGGGAATCGAGACCCAGTACTTC
>-|-|14|TRBJ1-2|TRBV5-6
CASSFQGYGYGYTF
TGTGCCAGCAGCTTCCAGGGGTACGGCTATGGCTACACCTTC
>TRBD1|-|16|TRBJ1-3|TRBV5-1
CASSLAGTGLGNTIYF
TGCGCCAGCAGCTTGGCCGGGACAGGGCTAGGAAACACCATATATTTT
>TRBD1|-|15|TRBJ1-2|TRBV11-2
CASSLGAGTGEGYTF
TGTGCCAGCAGCTTAGGAGCCGGGACAGGGGAAGGCTACACCTTC
>-|-|12|TRBJ1-2|TRBV28
CASTGIGYGYTF
TGTGCCAGCACCGGGATCGGCTATGGCTACACCTTC